A single sample is the source of the 27 T cell receptor beta chains below, sequenced in a study of T cells in Graves' hyperthyroidism and ophthalmopathy. The investigators amplified TCR beta CDR3 regions from RNA transcripts. The HTBI primer set drove a first-round RT-PCR of the TCR CDR3. Using its own MiXCR run on the multiplex PCR reads, TCRdb lists one record per CDR3 protein. This table holds about 610,000 distinct CDR3 sequences, roughly a sixth found once. The sample consisted of blood. The receptors come from a woman in her forties with Graves' ophthalmopathy.

This clonotype was observed many times. The rearrangement uses TRBV11-2 and TRBJ2-7; tentative D call: TRBD2 (6 bases). CDR3 length: 17 amino acids. Trimming removed 6 bases from V and 0 bases from J, with 21 bases in between. CDR1 SGHAT and CDR2 FQNNGV come from the germline V gene. CDR3 DNA: TGTGCCAGCAGTCCCGCGGGGCCGAGACCAACCTCCTACGAGCAGTACTTC. This translates into CASSPAGPRPTSYEQYF.

This clonotype was observed many times. This chain connects TRBV12-3 or TRBV12-4 to TRBJ2-3; D might be TRBD1 (7 bases). CDR3 length equals 17 residues. V shed 4 bases and J shed 3 bases, with 20 bases lying between them. The CDR3 spells CASSSLHRGLRTDTQYF. CDR3 DNA: TGTGCCAGCAGTTCCCTGCACAGGGGACTTAGGACAGATACGCAGTATTTT.

This clonotype was seen ten or more times. This sequence joins TRBV7-6 and TRBJ2-5; 9 bases align to TRBD2. J was trimmed by 0 bases and V by 5 bases; bases with no gene match: 7. CDR3 size: 16 residues. The germline gives CDR1 SGHVS, CDR2 FNYEAQ. CDR3 nucleotide sequence: TGTGCCAGCAGCCATCCTGGACTAGCGAACCAAGAGACCCAGTACTTC. It translates to CASSHPGLANQETQYF.

This clonotype was picked up many times. V usage is TRBV6-1 and J usage is TRBJ2-7; D might be TRBD1 (6 bases). The V end was cut by 8 bases, the J end by 4 bases, with 15 bases between. The CDR3 is 13 residues long. The germline V gene has CDR1 MNHNS and CDR2 SASEGT. CDR3 residues: CASFPGDAYEQYF. CDR3 coding DNA: TGTGCCAGCTTCCCAGGGGATGCTTACGAGCAGTACTTC.

This clonotype was picked up many times. The chain has TRBV5-1 and TRBJ1-1; TRBD1 aligns across 7 bases. The length of the CDR3 is 14 residues. Trimming took 5 bases from V and 1 from J; bases not matched to a gene: 5. The germline CDR1 and CDR2 sequences are SGHRS and YFSETQ. CDR3 coding DNA: TGCGCCAGCAGTTGGACAGGCAAGAACACTGAAGCTTTCTTT. Its translation is CASSWTGKNTEAFF.

The rearrangement joins TRBV28 to TRBJ2-5; D unclear. Germline CDR1 reads MDHEN; CDR2 reads SYDVKM. Trimming stripped 7 bases from V and 5 bases from J, with 11 bases between. The CDR3 runs 12 residues. The CDR3 loop is CASTRRRETQYF. The CDR3 bases are TGTGCCAGCACACGACGTCGGGAGACCCAGTACTTC.

This clonotype has ten or more counts. The chain recombines TRBV27 with TRBJ2-7, with 11 bases lining up with TRBD1. The CDR3 consists of 15 residues. V lost 8 bases to trimming and J lost 5 bases; unmatched junction nucleotides: 11. Germline CDR1 MNHEY, CDR2 SMNVEV (reference sequence). In DNA, the CDR3 is TGTGCCAGCCGCTTATACCGGGACAGGGGGAACGAGCAGTACTTC. Residues: CASRLYRDRGNEQYF.

This clonotype has a handful of counts. A read error is likely, as this CDR3 ends without the conserved phenylalanine or tryptophan. The chain uses TRBV7-9 and TRBJ2-5; D possibly corresponds to TRBD2 (6 bases). Trimming shortened V by 5 bases and J by 5 bases, and 15 bases separated the two germline ends. Germline V gives CDR1 SEHNR, CDR2 FQNEAQ (reference sequence). This CDR3 is 14 amino acids long. The CDR3 region has the DNA TGTGCCAGCAGCCCGCGACTAGTGGGGGAGACCCAGTACCTC. It translates to CASSPRLVGETQYL.

This rearrangement joins TRBV4-1 to TRBJ2-1, with 9 bases identical to TRBD1. The CDR3 is 16 amino acids. Looked up from germline, CDR1 is MGHRA and CDR2 is YSYEKL. Trimming took 4 bases from V and 6 from J; bases not matched to a gene: 10. CDR3 sequence reads: CASSPRDRGNINEQFF. CDR3 nucleotide sequence: TGCGCCAGCAGCCCCCGAGACAGGGGGAATATCAATGAGCAGTTCTTC.

In its sample, this clonotype was seen a few times. An end of the junction does not agree with germline; a read error may underlie this. The rearrangement uses TRBV27 and TRBJ1-2, with D possibly matching TRBD1 (5 bases). The germline V gene has CDR1 MNHEY and CDR2 SMNVEV (reference sequence). The CDR3 length is 16 residues. DNA of the CDR3: TGTGCCAGCAGTACCACTCGGGACTCTCCTAACTATGGCTGCACCTTC. Translating gives CASSTTRDSPNYGCTF.

This clonotype was observed at least ten times. The chain is built from TRBV3-1 and TRBJ1-6; 8 bases line up with TRBD1. V lost 5 bases and J lost 6; bases outside the gene matches: 3. The CDR3 covers 14 residues. CDR1 and CDR2 from the germline V gene are LGHDT and YNNKEL (reference sequence). The CDR3 loop is CASSDRGGNSPLHF. The CDR3, as DNA: TGTGCCAGCAGCGACAGGGGAGGTAATTCACCCCTCCACTTT. Full variable domain (outside the CDR3, taken from reference TRBV3-1 and TRBJ1-6): DTAVSQTPKYLVTQMGNDKSIKCEQNLGHDTMYWYKQDSKKFLKIMFSYNNKELIINETVPNRFSPKSPDKAHLNLHINSLELGDSAVYFCASSDRGGNSPLHFGNGTRLTVT.

In its sample, this clonotype was seen many times. The J gene is TRBJ2-1, the V gene TRBV27; 7 positions agree with TRBD2. V dropped 2 bases and J dropped 6; count of bases not matched to a gene: 16. The CDR3 consists of 18 residues. Germline loops: CDR1 MNHEY, CDR2 SMNVEV (reference sequence). The CDR3 DNA sequence: TGTGCCAGCAGTTTAGTAGTTCCAAGGATGCGGGAGACCAATGAGCAGTTCTTC. Its translation is CASSLVVPRMRETNEQFF.

This clonotype showed up many times. The rearrangement joins TRBV12-3 or TRBV12-4 to TRBJ2-2; D remains unclear. With 6 bases removed from V and 3 bases from J, the gap between germline ends came to 23 bases. CDR3 size: 18 residues. This CDR3 is CASSLGTAVQYDTGELFF. The CDR3 DNA follows: TGTGCCAGCAGCCTAGGAACGGCAGTACAGTATGACACCGGGGAGCTGTTTTTT.

This clonotype came up once. The chain is built from TRBV7-9 and TRBJ2-2; weak D call: TRBD1 (6 bases). The germline V and J ends were trimmed by 5 bases and 1 base, with 11 bases remaining between them. Germline assignment: CDR1 SEHNR and CDR2 FQNEAQ (reference sequence). There are 15 residues in the CDR3. This CDR3 reads CASSPQGRNTGELFF. CDR3 DNA: TGTGCCAGCAGCCCCCAGGGGCGGAACACCGGGGAGCTGTTTTTT.

This clonotype was seen ten or more times. The rearrangement links TRBV15 to TRBJ1-4; D gene uncertain. V dropped 3 bases and J dropped 8 bases, with 10 bases sitting between them. The CDR3 extends over 13 amino acids. Looked up from germline, CDR1 is LNHNV and CDR2 is YYDKDF (reference sequence). The CDR3 DNA sequence: TGTGCCACCAGCAGGGACCTGGGCGAAAAACTGTTTTTT. Residues: CATSRDLGEKLFF. Supplemented by reference TRBV15 and TRBJ1-4, the full variable domain reads DAMVIQNPRYQVTQFGKPVTLSCSQTLNHNVMYWYQQKSSQAPKLLFHYYDKDFNNEADTPDNFQSRRPNTSFCFLDIRSPGLGDTAMYLCATSRDLGEKLFFGSGTQLSVL.

The chain is built from TRBV7-9 and TRBJ2-3; no reliable D call. Germline assignment: CDR1 SEHNR and CDR2 FQNEAQ (reference sequence). The CDR3 covers 15 residues. Deletions cut 1 base from V and 0 bases from J, with 8 bases between. CDR3 region: CASSLVVGSTDTQYF. DNA of the CDR3: TGTGCCAGCAGCTTAGTAGTGGGGAGCACAGATACGCAGTATTTT.

This clonotype was counted between two and nine times. A much larger clonotype is one base distant, so this may be a read error. The rearrangement links TRBV27 to TRBJ2-1; D is possibly TRBD2 (5 bases). Trimming cost V 0 bases and J 3 bases, with 15 bases left between them. Germline CDR1 is MNHEY and CDR2 is SMNVEV (reference sequence). CDR3 length: 17 residues. The CDR3: CASSLSRTGVIYNEQFF. For the CDR3, the DNA is TGTGCCAGCAGTTTATCGAGGACTGGCGTGATCTACAATGAGCAGTTCTTC.

This clonotype turned up a few times. The chain couples TRBV3-1 to TRBJ1-6; no definite D call. V was cut by 0 bases and J by 6 bases, with 9 bases left in between. The CDR3 runs to 15 residues. Germline V gene lookup returns CDR1 LGHDT and CDR2 YNNKEL (reference sequence). The CDR3 DNA is TGTGCCAGCAGCCAAGATCGGGGTTTTAATTCACCCCTCCACTTT. It is translated as CASSQDRGFNSPLHF. Filled out from reference TRBV3-1 and TRBJ1-6, the complete variable domain reads DTAVSQTPKYLVTQMGNDKSIKCEQNLGHDTMYWYKQDSKKFLKIMFSYNNKELIINETVPNRFSPKSPDKAHLNLHINSLELGDSAVYFCASSQDRGFNSPLHFGNGTRLTVT.

V is TRBV6-1 and J is TRBJ2-6, with D unclear. The V gene's germline CDR1 is MNHNS and CDR2 SASEGT. The CDR3 is 15 residues long. Trimming removed 1 base from V and 7 bases from J, with 11 bases in between. The CDR3 protein is CASSEGAGRANVLTF. As DNA, the CDR3 is TGTGCCAGCAGTGAAGGGGCAGGTCGCGCCAACGTCCTGACTTTC.

The rearrangement uses TRBV28 and TRBJ1-5; weak D call: TRBD1 (6 bases). The CDR3 is 14 residues long. The germline V gene has CDR1 MDHEN and CDR2 SYDVKM. Trimming took off 6 bases at V and 6 bases at J, with 15 bases between the two ends. The chain's CDR3 is CASSSPQGIQPQHF. CDR3 coding DNA: TGTGCCAGCAGCTCACCGCAGGGGATTCAGCCCCAGCATTTT.

This clonotype was observed at least ten times. The chain employs TRBV5-1 and TRBJ2-3, with D tentatively TRBD1 or TRBD2 (5 bases each). The CDR3 loop spans 16 amino acids. The V end lost 4 bases, the J end lost 6 bases, and 21 bases lay between the germline ends. In germline, CDR1 is SGHRS, CDR2 YFSETQ. CDR3 amino acids: CASSPLRDQAPDTQYF. In DNA form, the CDR3 reads TGCGCCAGCAGCCCCCTCCGGGACCAAGCCCCGGATACGCAGTATTTT.

This clonotype has just a few counts. This chain joins TRBV5-4 and TRBJ2-4; 7 bases agree with TRBD2. CDR1 and CDR2 from the germline V gene are SGHNT and YYREEE (reference sequence). The CDR3 totals 14 residues. V shed 1 base and J 5 bases; nucleotides not matched to a gene: 3. The CDR3 DNA sequence: TGTGCCAGCAGCTTGTCCGGGAGGCAAAACATTCAGTACTTC. It yields the protein CASSLSGRQNIQYF.

This clonotype was recorded a few times. Germline and junction disagree at one end, which may indicate a read error. This rearrangement joins TRBV6-1 to TRBJ2-7, with unresolved D. CDR3 length: 12 amino acids. Germline CDR1 reads MNHNS; CDR2 reads SASEGT. CDR3 loop: CASCEQTYEQYF. The CDR3 DNA follows: TGTGCCAGCTGTGAACAGACCTACGAGCAGTACTTC.

This clonotype has at least ten counts. This chain joins TRBV2 and TRBJ2-5, with TRBD1 identical over 7 bases. Unmatched junction bases numbered 2, after V lost 6 bases and J lost 1 base. Germline V gene sequence: CDR1 SNHLY, CDR2 FYNNEI. CDR3 length equals 13 residues. The CDR3 region has the DNA TGTGCCAGCAGAGGGACAGTCCAAGAGACCCAGTACTTC. Its protein product is CASRGTVQETQYF. Combining the CDR3 with reference TRBV2 and TRBJ2-5 gives the whole variable domain EPEVTQTPSHQVTQMGQEVILRCVPISNHLYFYWYRQILGQKVEFLVSFYNNEISEKSEIFDDQFSVERPDGSNFTLKIRSTKLEDSAMYFCASRGTVQETQYFGPGTRLLVL.

In its sample, this clonotype was seen many times. The rearrangement uses TRBV11-2 and TRBJ2-5; D possibly corresponds to TRBD1 (6 bases). The CDR3 runs 13 residues. Germline CDR1 reads SGHAT; CDR2 reads FQNNGV. With 5 bases removed from V and 2 bases from J, the gap between germline ends came to 9 bases. CDR3 in DNA: TGTGCCAGCAGCATCGGACAGCAAGAGACCCAGTACTTC. This gives the protein CASSIGQQETQYF.

This clonotype has at least ten counts. This rearrangement joins TRBV11-1 to TRBJ1-1; D remains ambiguous. In germline, CDR1 is SGHAT, CDR2 FQDESV (reference sequence). V lost 3 bases and J lost 3, with 8 bases in between. The CDR3 loop spans 13 amino acids. The CDR3 bases are TGTGCCAGCAGCTTGGGGATTTACACTGAAGCTTTCTTT. This sequence encodes CASSLGIYTEAFF.

This clonotype was observed many times. The chain uses TRBV30 and TRBJ2-5; 9 bases agree with TRBD1. Germline V CDR1 and CDR2: GTSNPN, SVGIG (reference sequence). V was clipped by 4 bases and J by 4 bases; unmatched bases: 7. The CDR3 runs 14 residues. The CDR3 region has the DNA TGTGCCTGGACCAAGGGACAGGGAGGAGAGACCCAGTACTTC. Translated, it gives CAWTKGQGGETQYF.